This T cell receptor beta chain was captured in a study of spatial heterogeneity in lung cancer. The time point is: sample taken at primary tumor resection. Unsorted whole RNA samples from tumor, nontumor lung or frozen PBMC were sequenced. There were 75 or so donors, all of them untreated patients with early-stage non-small cell lung cancer. Study findings and constraints: Blood carried ubiquitous expanded tumor TCRs more at resection than follow-up.

Via MiXCR, TCRdb re-called the 5' RACE reads, giving one row per CDR3 protein. This sample carries about 75,000 distinct CDR3 sequences, 13% of them seen once, and the ten largest clones take 7.2%. Per the germline V gene, CDR1 is LGHDT and CDR2 is YNNKEL (reference sequence). The CDR3 is 14 residues long. Trimming at V came to 7 bases and at J to 5 bases, leaving 8 bases not matched to a gene. This clonotype was seen a few times. Its antigen is not identified. The source material was PBMCs, sampled at surgery. This chain links TRBV3-1 with TRBJ2-1; 7 nucleotides match TRBD1. The TCR comes from a male donor with early-stage non-small cell lung cancer. CDR3 nucleotides: TGTGCCAGCACCGACAGGGTCTCGGACAATGAGCAGTTCTTC. Translated: CASTDRVSDNEQFF.